This passage covers 5 T cell receptor beta chains from one sample sequenced in a study of cytomegalovirus exposure and HLA in healthy donors (dated 2017 in TCRdb). Libraries were constructed by the immunoSEQ multiplex PCR assay. For the multiplex PCR, a mixture combining 60 forward primers for TCR Vbeta segments and 13 reverse primers for TCR Jbeta segments was used. TCRdb retrieved this table from immuneACCESS and kept in-frame rearrangements only. Not all clones are present; in checked studies, unresolved V genes account for under half, and no reason is known for the remainder. A total of approximately 200,000 clones appear in this sample, 79% of them only once. More than 1.5% of the sample comes from the top ten. The sample taken for sequencing was PBMCs. These TCRs come from a girl between 5 and 17 years old in good health and CMV-seropositive.

In nucleotides, the CDR3 is TGTGCCAGTAGTATGGCATCGGGACTAGCGGGGGGAGGAGAGCAGTACTTC. Encoded protein: CASSMASGLAGGGEQYF. The chain combines TRBV19 with TRBJ2-7, with 15 nucleotides matching TRBD2. The V segment lost 3 bases and the J segment 7 bases; nucleotides outside the gene matches: 10. CDR3 size: 17 residues. Germline loops: CDR1 LNHDA, CDR2 SQIVND (reference sequence).

The rearrangement joins TRBV5-1 to TRBJ2-3; D perhaps matches TRBD2 (7 bases). From germline, CDR1 is SGHRS and CDR2 YFSETQ. The CDR3 totals 15 residues. V lost 0 bases to trimming and J lost 3 bases, with 11 bases between them. The CDR3 spells CASSLEGGGTDTQYF. The DNA for the CDR3 is TGCGCCAGCAGCTTGGAGGGGGGGGGAACAGATACGCAGTATTTT.

This rearrangement joins TRBV9 to TRBJ2-2, with no clear D. The germline V and J ends were trimmed by 0 bases and 0 bases, with 9 bases remaining between them. Germline V lookup: CDR1 SGDLS, CDR2 YYNGEE. The CDR3 totals 16 residues. Written as DNA, the CDR3 is TGTGCCAGCAGCGTAGCGGGTCAGCCGAACACCGGGGAGCTGTTTTTT. It translates to CASSVAGQPNTGELFF. The whole variable domain, remainder taken from reference TRBV9 and TRBJ2-2, is DSGVTQTPKHLITATGQRVTLRCSPRSGDLSVYWYQQSLDQGLQFLIQYYNGEERAKGNILERFSAQQFPDLHSELNLSSLELGDSALYFCASSVAGQPNTGELFFGEGSRLTVL.

This clone was seen more than once but under ten times. V gene TRBV9 combines with J gene TRBJ1-3; 8 bases agree with TRBD1. The CDR3 length is 15 residues. Germline values: CDR1 SGDLS, CDR2 YYNGEE. The junction had 2 bases not matched to a gene; V was cut back by 1 base and J by 2 bases. Here the CDR3 DNA reads TGTGCCAGCAGCGTAAACAGGGGGACTGGAAACACCATATATTTT. Translating it yields CASSVNRGTGNTIYF.

Comment on this clone: At the DNA level, this CDR3 is encoded by other sequences in the same sample as well. V and J are TRBV9 and TRBJ2-7, with TRBD2 matching 8 bases. This CDR3 has 14 amino acids. Trimming cost V 0 bases and J 3 bases; bases outside gene matches: 2. CDR1 and CDR2 from the germline V gene are SGDLS and YYNGEE. The CDR3 DNA follows: TGTGCCAGCAGCGTAGCCGGGGGGGGCTACGAGCAGTACTTC. It codes for CASSVAGGGYEQYF.